This T cell receptor (beta chain) was identified during a study of shared clonotypes between healthy human individuals. Points from the study as a whole: Sampling covered nothing but blood. Tissue TCR repertoires likely differ from those found in blood.

In germline, CDR1 is MNHEY, CDR2 SMNVEV (reference sequence). Trimming took off 2 bases at V and 5 bases at J, with 7 bases between the two ends. This CDR3 contains 13 residues. Sequencing used immunoSEQ multiplex PCR; TCRdb keeps in-frame clones, though not all of them. The table records around 700,000 clones, about 74% of them present only once. This clone was seen a single time. The antigen is unknown. The TCR was taken from a woman younger than 45 in good health. The chain couples TRBV27 to TRBJ1-5, with unresolved D. Sequenced input: memory CD4+ T cells sorted from blood. Subset reported: CD45RA-negative fraction. The CDR3 loop reads CASSLTGDQPQHF. The DNA for the CDR3 is TGTGCCAGCAGTTTAACGGGAGATCAGCCCCAGCATTTT.